One TCR beta chain is described in this entry. The data belong to a study of cytomegalovirus exposure and HLA in healthy donors. The CDR3 has 14 amino acids. Germline-derived CDR1 and CDR2 are MNHNY and SVGAGI (reference sequence). Trimming took off 2 bases at V and 3 bases at J, with 11 bases between the two ends. The PCR employed 60 Vbeta primers together with 13 Jbeta primers. Here immunoSEQ multiplex PCR was the method, and the copy in TCRdb shows in-frame clones only, minus some. The sample lists about 93,000 clones; roughly 78% were seen once. The sequencing input was PBMCs. This chain uses TRBV6-6 with TRBJ2-7; no clear D. The clonotype comes from a man aged 25 to 40 in good health and CMV-seronegative. CDR3 region: CASSYDVPGYEQYF. CDR3 sequence (DNA): TGTGCCAGCAGTTACGACGTCCCGGGCTACGAGCAGTACTTC.